This T cell receptor beta chain came from a study of T cell changes during pregnancy in multiple sclerosis. This clone has just one count. This CDR3 has 17 amino acids. Per the germline V gene, CDR1 is SNHLY and CDR2 is FYNNEI. The V end was cut by 6 bases, the J end by 1 base, with 21 bases between. Sequencing was performed with immunoSEQ multiplex PCR; in TCRdb, only in-frame clones are kept and a portion is missing. The table lists some 120,000 clones, roughly 97% of them singletons. This TCR derives from a female donor with multiple sclerosis, enrolled in a pregnancy study. The material was peripheral blood, obtained after pregnancy. The chain employs TRBV2 and TRBJ1-2; tentative D call: TRBD1 (5 bases). In nucleotides, the CDR3 is TGTGCCAGCAGGACAGATGTTGTGCGGGGGAGTAACTATGGCTACACCTTC. Translation: CASRTDVVRGSNYGYTF.